The entry below gives a single T cell receptor beta chain sequence along with its context. No antigen is known for it. These data come from a study of T cell clonotyping in hematopoietic cell transplantation. Whole-study findings and limits: Graft donor and pretransplant recipient Inverse Simpson Index values predicted broader posttransplant TCR diversity.

The CDR3 runs to 12 residues. The trim removed 4 bases at V and 10 bases at J, leaving 3 bases unmatched. CDR1 SGHTA and CDR2 FQGNSA come from the germline V gene. Some clones are missing from TCRdb's copy, which holds only in-frame ones; the method was immunoSEQ multiplex PCR. The sample yields approximately 30,000 clones, more than 90% seen once. The clonotype was recovered from a man in his fifties in good health. Some clones in this sample may be carry-over from other donors' samples. The source material was peripheral blood mononuclear cells. The genes are TRBV7-2 and TRBJ2-1; 8 bases line up with TRBD1. Written as DNA, the CDR3 is TGTGCCAGCAGCTCAGGACAGGGCGAGCAGTTCTTC. It encodes CASSSGQGEQFF.